The 5 T cell receptor beta chains presented below share a single source sample, sequenced in a study of shared clonotypes between healthy human individuals. Clones were sequenced by immunoSEQ multiplex PCR, and TCRdb holds only the in-frame ones, with some missing. The sample carries fewer than 2.5 million clones, roughly 93% recorded once. The sequencing input was naive CD4+ T cells from PBMCs. Subset here: CD45RA+ positively selected. Receptors were obtained from a man aged 18-30 years in good health. Some clones in this sample may be carry-over from other donors' samples.

As regards this clone: Other nucleotide sequences from this sample produce the same CDR3. This rearrangement joins TRBV11-2 to TRBJ2-5; D is unresolved. Germline CDR1 and CDR2: SGHAT and FQNNGV. V dropped 0 bases and J dropped 5 bases, with 4 bases sitting between them. This CDR3 region has 12 residues. The CDR3 here is CASSLDRETQYF. The CDR3 DNA follows: TGTGCCAGCAGCTTAGATCGTGAGACCCAGTACTTC.

This rearrangement joins TRBV28 to TRBJ2-7; 7 nucleotides line up with TRBD1. J lost 0 bases, V lost 5 bases, and 10 bases had no gene match. Germline V gene sequence: CDR1 MDHEN, CDR2 SYDVKM. This CDR3 contains 16 residues. CDR3 residues: CASSDGDRHLSYEQYF. The CDR3 DNA sequence: TGTGCCAGCAGTGACGGGGACAGACACCTCTCCTACGAGCAGTACTTC.

This clone was counted between two and nine times. J is TRBJ1-1 and V is TRBV2; D may be TRBD1 (6 bases). Germline V gives CDR1 SNHLY, CDR2 FYNNEI. V was pared by 4 bases and J by 4 bases, with 13 bases between. CDR3 length: 14 amino acids. This CDR3 reads CASSATGPSTEAFF. The CDR3 bases are TGTGCCAGCAGTGCAACAGGGCCCAGCACTGAAGCTTTCTTT.

The chain uses TRBV2 and TRBJ2-1; D is possibly TRBD1 (6 bases). Germline V gives CDR1 SNHLY, CDR2 FYNNEI. This CDR3 is 14 amino acids long. The ends were cut back, 6 bases at V and 1 base at J, with 10 bases in the middle. This CDR3 reads CASSTQGSYNEQFF. The CDR3 region has the DNA TGTGCCAGCAGCACACAGGGATCCTACAATGAGCAGTTCTTC.

This rearrangement joins TRBV28 to TRBJ2-7, with D possibly being TRBD2 (5 bases). Between the trimmed V and J ends, which lost 8 bases and 5 bases, there was a span of 13 bases. Per the germline V gene, CDR1 is MDHEN and CDR2 is SYDVKM. The CDR3 totals 12 residues. The CDR3, as DNA: TGTGCCAGCGGTCCCGTGGGAGACGAGCAGTACTTC. It encodes CASGPVGDEQYF.